This T cell receptor beta chain was identified in a study of CD8 T cells in ankylosing spondylitis. TCRdb re-derived calls from the 5' RACE reads in MiXCR, one entry per CDR3 protein. The data show tens of thousands of distinct CDR3 sequences, 7.9% seen once. The length of the CDR3 is 16 residues. Trimming took off 5 bases at V and 3 bases at J, with 16 bases between the two ends. CDR1 and CDR2 from the germline V gene are SEHNR and FQNEAQ (reference sequence). Sequencing was done on a sample of blood. The source is a male donor with ankylosing spondylitis or in good health (not recorded which). The chain couples TRBV7-9 to TRBJ2-2; D is perhaps TRBD2 (5 bases). CDR3 in DNA: TGTGCCAGCAGCACCCGAAGAGGGAGATACACCGGGGAGCTGTTTTTT. Protein product: CASSTRRGRYTGELFF.